The 29 T cell receptor beta chains presented below share a single source sample, sequenced in a study of CD8 T cells in Susac syndrome (dated by TCRdb to between 2018 and 2021). Libraries were built with the immunoSEQ multiplex PCR assay. RNA was extracted using the RNeasy kit, and roughly 0.45 to 1 microgram was reverse transcribed with random hexamers. The public reads were run again by TCRdb, first through fastp at Q25 and then through MiXCR, and only productive beta chains were kept. All rows with the same CDR3 protein become a single entry with the most common DNA and genes. The sample records 160,000 or so distinct CDR3 sequences, around 95% of which are singletons. 0.14% to 0.15% of the sample lies in the top ten. Sample: CD8+ T cells from PBMCs. The receptor source for this set is a human donor with multiple sclerosis.

This clonotype was seen once. The chain has TRBV12-3 or TRBV12-4 and TRBJ1-5; TRBD1 is a possible D gene (5 bases). CDR3 length: 14 residues. V lost 7 bases to trimming and J lost 0 bases, with 10 bases between them. The DNA of the CDR3 is TGTGCCAGCAAAGCCGGGGCTAGCAATCAGCCCCAGCATTTT. Translating it yields CASKAGASNQPQHF.

The genes are TRBV10-3 and TRBJ2-7; D uncertain. Germline CDR1 is ENHRY and CDR2 is SYGVKD. Trimming removed 3 bases from V and 0 bases from J, with 9 bases in between. The CDR3 runs 14 residues. CDR3 loop: CAISDGRSSYEQYF. The CDR3 DNA sequence: TGTGCCATCAGTGACGGACGGAGCTCCTACGAGCAGTACTTC.

V usage is TRBV19 and J usage is TRBJ1-1, with a weak D call TRBD1 (5 bases). The CDR3 spans 13 residues. The germline gives CDR1 LNHDA, CDR2 SQIVND (reference sequence). With 6 bases removed from V and 4 bases from J, the gap between germline ends came to 12 bases. CDR3 nucleotide sequence: TGTGCCAGTAGCGGGGCGATAGGCACTGAAGCTTTCTTT. This encodes CASSGAIGTEAFF.

This chain joins TRBV20-1 and TRBJ2-7; D ambiguous. CDR3 length equals 10 residues. Trimming removed 3 bases at V and 5 bases at J, with 5 bases between. Germline V gene data show CDR1 as DFQATT and CDR2 as SNEGSKA (reference sequence). CDR3 amino acids: CSASENEQYF. CDR3 sequence (DNA): TGCAGTGCTAGCGAAAACGAGCAGTACTTC.

CDR3 coding DNA: TGCAGTGCCCAACCGCTAGGACGCACAGATACGCAGTATTTT. Translated: CSAQPLGRTDTQYF. This chain links TRBV20-1 with TRBJ2-3; no clear D. V gave up 6 bases and J gave up 1 base, with 14 bases separating them. Germline assignment: CDR1 DFQATT and CDR2 SNEGSKA (reference sequence). The CDR3 is 14 amino acids.

This chain connects TRBV23-1 to TRBJ2-5, with TRBD2 as a possible D gene (5 bases). TRBV23-1 is given ORF status, its function remaining uncertain. The length of the CDR3 is 14 residues. Trimming pared 0 bases from V and 5 bases from J, leaving 10 bases between. The CDR3 DNA is TGCGCCAGCAGTCAATCCCCCCCGGGGGAGACCCAGTACTTC. Its protein is CASSQSPPGETQYF.

The sample holds one count of this clonotype. The rearrangement links TRBV29-1 to TRBJ2-1; 8 nucleotides agree with TRBD2. CDR1 SQVTM and CDR2 ANQGSEA come from the germline V gene. Unmatched junction bases numbered 5, after V lost 5 bases and J lost 5 bases. The CDR3 length is 13 residues. DNA for the CDR3: TGCAGCGTTATTAGCGGGGTCCACAATGAGCAGTTCTTC. It specifies CSVISGVHNEQFF.

The table lists this clonotype with a count of one. The rearrangement joins TRBV25-1 to TRBJ1-6, with TRBD1 matching over 9 bases. The CDR3 loop spans 13 amino acids. Germline V CDR1 and CDR2: MGHDK, SYGVNS. J lost 9 bases, V lost 8 bases, and 5 bases had no gene match. CDR3 sequence: CASGGTGSSPLHF. The DNA for the CDR3 is TGTGCCAGCGGGGGGACAGGGAGTTCACCCCTCCACTTT.

This chain uses TRBV14 with TRBJ1-6, with D perhaps TRBD1 (5 bases). With 4 bases removed from V and 2 bases from J, the gap between germline ends came to 12 bases. Germline CDR1 SGHDN, CDR2 FVKESK. The CDR3 loop spans 16 amino acids. CDR3 coding DNA: TGTGCCAGCAGCCCGACTAGGGGACCCTATAATTCACCCCTCCACTTT. This gives the protein CASSPTRGPYNSPLHF. Based on the CDR3 plus reference TRBV14 and TRBJ1-6, the full variable domain is EAGVTQFPSHSVIEKGQTVTLRCDPISGHDNLYWYRRVMGKEIKFLLHFVKESKQDESGMPNNRFLAERTGGTYSTLKVQPAELEDSGVYFCASSPTRGPYNSPLHFGNGTRLTVT.

This chain joins TRBV6-2 or TRBV6-3 and TRBJ2-7; D is undetermined. Germline V gene lookup returns CDR1 MNHEY and CDR2 SVGEGT. The CDR3 has 12 amino acids. Trimming removed 3 bases from V and 7 bases from J, with 10 bases in between. The CDR3 DNA follows: TGTGCCAGCAGTTATACCCGTAGGGAGCAGTACGTC. As protein: CASSYTRREQYV.

The V and J genes are TRBV6-6 and TRBJ2-7; no clear D gene. CDR1 MNHNY and CDR2 SVGAGI come from the germline V gene (reference sequence). This CDR3 has 12 amino acids. The V end was cut by 3 bases, the J end by 3 bases, with 6 bases between. The DNA of the CDR3 is TGTGCCAGCAGTTATCGTGGCTACGAGCAGTACGTC. Amino acids: CASSYRGYEQYV.

DNA of the CDR3: TGTGCCAGCAGCCCGGGTCTAGCGGGGGACCTCTACAATGAGCAGTTCTTC. The encoded protein is CASSPGLAGDLYNEQFF. The rearrangement joins TRBV5-6 to TRBJ2-1; 10 nucleotides agree with TRBD2. The J segment lost 3 bases and the V segment lost 4 bases, leaving 10 bases of the junction unmatched. The CDR3 loop spans 17 amino acids. CDR1 and CDR2 (germline): SGHDT, YYEEEE.

The CDR3 nucleotides are TGTGCCAGCAGTCCCGGGGCCCAACGGGACGAGCAGTACTTC. Residues: CASSPGAQRDEQYF. This chain uses TRBV7-2 with TRBJ2-7, with D perhaps assigned TRBD1 or TRBD2 (5 bases each). Trimming left V 6 bases short and J 5 bases short, with 17 bases between. CDR3 length equals 14 residues. Germline loops: CDR1 SGHTA, CDR2 FQGNSA.

Remarks on this clonotype: A junction boundary mismatches the germline segment, possibly from a read error. The J gene is TRBJ2-3, the V gene TRBV13; TRBD2 might be the D (5 bases). The CDR3 runs 11 residues. Germline CDR1 and CDR2: PRHDT and FYEKMQ (reference sequence). The CDR3 here is CANSSGDTQYF. In DNA form, the CDR3 reads TGTGCCAACAGCTCGGGGGATACGCAGTATTTT.

The chain combines TRBV19 with TRBJ2-1; TRBD1 agrees at 11 bases. CDR3 length: 16 residues. After removal of 5 bases from V and 1 base from J, the junction contained 4 bases not matched to a gene. The V gene's germline CDR1 is LNHDA and CDR2 SQIVND (reference sequence). CDR3 residues: CASSDWDRGSYNEQFF. In nucleotides, the CDR3 is TGTGCCAGTAGTGATTGGGACAGGGGGTCCTACAATGAGCAGTTCTTC.

The V call is TRBV10-3, the J call TRBJ1-2; a possible D gene is TRBD1 (5 bases). CDR3 length equals 11 residues. The ends were cut back, 2 bases at V and 9 bases at J, with 7 bases in the middle. From germline, CDR1 is ENHRY and CDR2 SYGVKD. CDR3 residues: CAISENRSYTF. The CDR3 bases are TGTGCCATCAGTGAGAACAGGAGCTACACCTTC.

The CDR3 coding sequence is TGTGCCAGCAGTTGGACTACGGAGCAGAATGAGCAGTTCTTC. Residues: CASSWTTEQNEQFF. This chain joins TRBV6-4 and TRBJ2-1; D perhaps matches TRBD2 (6 bases). The CDR3 is 14 residues long. V was trimmed by 5 bases and J by 7 bases, leaving 15 bases between them. The germline CDR1 and CDR2 sequences are MRHNA and SNTAGT.

The V call is TRBV20-1, the J call TRBJ2-3, with 13 nucleotides matching TRBD2. V was clipped by 4 bases and J by 0 bases; unmatched bases: 13. Germline V gene sequence: CDR1 DFQATT, CDR2 SNEGSKA (reference sequence). The CDR3 sequence is 19 residues long. The CDR3 nucleotides read TGCAGTGCTATCCCCCGACTAGCGGGGGGCCTCCTTAGCACAGATACGCAGTATTTT. Translation: CSAIPRLAGGLLSTDTQYF.

V is TRBV2 and J is TRBJ2-7; D ambiguous. Germline lookup yields CDR1 SNHLY and CDR2 FYNNEI. The ends were cut back, 2 bases at V and 1 base at J, with 9 bases in the middle. The CDR3 has 14 amino acids. The CDR3 loop is CASSEKDPSYEQYV. CDR3 nucleotides: TGTGCCAGCAGTGAAAAGGATCCTTCCTACGAGCAGTACGTC.

V is TRBV20-1 and J is TRBJ2-3, with 8 bases fitting TRBD2. Germline assignment: CDR1 DFQATT and CDR2 SNEGSKA (reference sequence). CDR3 length: 13 residues. Unmatched junction bases numbered 8, after V lost 6 bases and J lost 6 bases. The chain's CDR3 is CSAPRPGGDTQYF. In nucleotides, the CDR3 is TGCAGTGCCCCCCGACCGGGAGGGGATACGCAGTATTTT.

J is TRBJ2-3 and V is TRBV3-1, with TRBD2 matching 11 bases. The CDR3 loop spans 16 amino acids. The V gene end was trimmed by 4 bases and the J gene end by 9 bases; junction bases not matched to a gene: 12. Looked up from germline, CDR1 is LGHDT and CDR2 is YNNKEL (reference sequence). Here the CDR3 DNA reads TGTGCCAGCAGCCTTCTAGCGGGGGGCCCTGCGGACACGCAGTATTTT. As protein: CASSLLAGGPADTQYF.

This clonotype was detected once. This chain uses TRBV3-1 with TRBJ2-5; 9 bases align to TRBD2. J gave up 0 bases and V 2 bases, and 7 bases lay outside the gene matches. The CDR3 runs to 17 residues. Per germline, CDR1 LGHDT and CDR2 YNNKEL (reference sequence). DNA for the CDR3: TGTGCCAGCAGCCAACCTGGGGTAGCGGGGGACCAAGAGACCCAGTACTTC. Protein product: CASSQPGVAGDQETQYF.

V is TRBV5-6 and J is TRBJ2-7; weak D call: TRBD1 (5 bases). This CDR3 has 13 residues. The germline CDR1 and CDR2 sequences are SGHDT and YYEEEE. Trimming removed 0 bases at V and 5 bases at J, with 9 bases between. The CDR3 is CASSLGQLNEQYV. In DNA, the CDR3 is TGTGCCAGCAGCTTGGGACAGTTAAACGAGCAGTACGTC.

Details on this clonotype: The DNA is left out, because the CDR3 cannot be placed on it with certainty; the CDR3 is given as TCRdb lists it. The V call is TRBV29-1, the J call TRBJ2-7; TRBD1 is taken as the D call from the table, unchecked against the DNA. The length of the CDR3 is 12 amino acids, counting both ends. Germline V gene sequence: CDR1 SQVTM, CDR2 ANQGSEA. Here the CDR3 reads CSVAQGAGEQYV.

This sequence joins TRBV12-3 or TRBV12-4 and TRBJ2-1, with a tentative D call TRBD1 (5 bases). V lost 3 bases, J lost 6 bases, and 9 bases lay in between. The length of the CDR3 is 13 residues. The CDR3 region is CASSLTASNEQFF. The CDR3 nucleotides are TGTGCCAGCAGTTTGACAGCTAGCAATGAGCAGTTCTTC.

This chain links TRBV5-1 with TRBJ1-1, with a weak D call TRBD1 (6 bases). This CDR3 is 13 amino acids long. V was cut by 2 bases and J by 8 bases, with 13 bases left in between. Germline V gene lookup returns CDR1 SGHRS and CDR2 YFSETQ. The CDR3 region is CASSFTGSFEAFF. CDR3 nucleotide sequence: TGCGCCAGCAGCTTTACAGGGTCTTTCGAAGCTTTCTTT.

J is TRBJ2-2 and V is TRBV9; 10 bases fit TRBD1. The CDR3 covers 15 residues. V was pared by 0 bases and J by 7 bases, with 3 bases of the junction left unmatched. Germline V lookup: CDR1 SGDLS, CDR2 YYNGEE. This chain's CDR3 is CASSVEGQGNGELFF. In nucleotides, the CDR3 is TGTGCCAGCAGCGTAGAGGGACAGGGGAACGGGGAGCTGTTTTTT.

The J gene is TRBJ2-7, the V gene TRBV9; D may correspond to TRBD1 or TRBD2 (5 bases each). In germline, CDR1 is SGDLS, CDR2 YYNGEE. Trimming removed 4 bases at V and 5 bases at J, with 16 bases between. This CDR3 region has 14 residues. The DNA for the CDR3 is TGTGCCAGCAGCCCTGACAGTGACGGGGACGAGCAGTACGTC. This translates into CASSPDSDGDEQYV.

The rearrangement links TRBV7-9 to TRBJ2-1; 9 positions agree with TRBD2. This CDR3 spans 17 amino acids. Germline V gene lookup returns CDR1 SEHNR and CDR2 FQNEAQ (reference sequence). With V trimmed by 1 base and J by 7 bases, 11 bases remained unmatched. CDR3 nucleotides: TGTGCCAGCAGCTTAGAACAGCGGGGGGCCGGGGAGAATGAGCAGTTCTTC. It yields the protein CASSLEQRGAGENEQFF.